This entry is about one TCR beta chain. The data were obtained in a study of T-cell memory formation after mild COVID-19. It was 5'RACE with constant-segment primers that produced the TCR alpha and TCR beta cDNA libraries, which carried sample barcodes and UMIs. TCRdb passed the 5' RACE reads through MiXCR, listing each CDR3 protein once. The sample has under 700,000 distinct CDR3 sequences, about a fifth seen once. The germline V gene has CDR1 SQVTM and CDR2 ANQGSEA. The CDR3 covers 15 residues. V shed 3 bases and J 1 base; nucleotides not matched to a gene: 6. This clonotype was obtained from an adult woman who had mild COVID-19 (a few samples of this study predate the infection). Cell type and time point are not known. The sample taken for sequencing was PBMCs or a T cell subset sorted from them (not recorded which). The V call is TRBV29-1, the J call TRBJ2-1, with TRBD1 matching 7 bases. CDR3 nucleotide sequence: TGCAGCGTTGAGGGGACAGCGATATCCTACAATGAGCAGTTCTTC. Translating gives CSVEGTAISYNEQFF.